This T cell receptor beta chain was identified during a study of blood T cell repertoires in COVID-19. Study background: Whether acute or convalescent, the COVID-19 samples came from the United States, Italy and Spain.

Trimming cost V 0 bases and J 7 bases, with 10 bases left between them. The CDR3 spans 15 residues. Germline CDR1 LGHNT, CDR2 FRNRAP. Source study methods: How many nucleated cells were present was estimated from reference gene primer amplification. Sequencing was performed with immunoSEQ multiplex PCR; in TCRdb, only in-frame clones are kept and a portion is missing. V and J calls and clone size are as listed in that table; D and trimming were resolved from the DNA. Counted here are roughly 250,000 clones, around 89% occurring once; the ten biggest clones make up around 0.8%. This clone was picked up one time.

The TCR comes from a young man with acute or convalescent COVID-19. The sequenced material came from peripheral blood. This chain joins TRBV12-5 and TRBJ1-6; the D gene is possibly TRBD1 (6 bases). Written as DNA, the CDR3 is TGTGCTAGTGGTTTGGTACAGGGATCGAATTCACCCCTCCACTTT. It codes for CASGLVQGSNSPLHF.